This entry concerns a single T cell receptor beta chain. Its antigen is undetermined. UMI-tagged TRB cDNA libraries were built via 5' RACE. TCRdb re-called the 5' RACE reads and shows each CDR3 protein once, DNA omitted. The data include fewer than 8,000 distinct CDR3 sequences; the top ten clones carry 1.9%. Germline V lookup: CDR1 MDHEN, CDR2 SYDVKM. There are 14 residues in the CDR3. The data are from a study of CXCR3-negative and CXCR3-positive naive CD8 T cells. Study findings and constraints: Comparison of naive cells showed more hydrophobic TRB CDR3s in CXCR3-positive than in CXCR3-negative naive cells.

What was sequenced was naive CXCR3+ CD8+ T cells from blood. Subset indicated: CD45RO-CCR7+CD27+CD95- naive CD8+ T cells expressing CXCR3 (TNR3+). The V call is TRBV28, the J call TRBJ2-3; the TCRdb call, TRBD1, lacks DNA for checking. This TCR was recovered from a human donor in good health. Some clones in this sample may be carry-over from other donors' samples. CDR3 loop: CASSPPNRGDTQYF.